The rows below give T cell receptor beta chains drawn from one sample of a study of blood T cell repertoires in COVID-19. Profiling relied on immunoSEQ multiplex PCR, and the TCRdb table lists in-frame clones only, not all of them. The profile shows under 80,000 clones, roughly 90% of them singletons. The specimen was peripheral blood. These receptors all stem from a middle-aged man with active COVID-19. Each CDR3 is given with its conserved first and last residue. D genes are given only for firm matches. The listing skips clone size in some rows; elsewhere it reads once, few, many or a size class.

d_gene	abundance	v_gene	j_gene	CDR3nt	CDR3aa
.	.	TRBV5-5	TRBJ2-7	TGTGCCAGCAGCTTGATGGGGAGCAACGCCTACGAGCAGTACTTC	CASSLMGSNAYEQYF
.	.	TRBV18	TRBJ2-4	TGTGCCAGCTCACCATACAGGGACAAAAACATTCAGTACTTC	CASSPYRDKNIQYF
.	.	TRBV6-1	TRBJ1-2	TGTGCCAGCAGTGATGGCAGGAACTATGGCTACACCTTC	CASSDGRNYGYTF
.	.	TRBV7-8	TRBJ1-4	TGTGCCAGCAGCTTACAGGCTAATGAAAAACTGTTTTTT	CASSLQANEKLFF
TRBD1	few	TRBV18	TRBJ1-6	TGTGCCAGCTCACCAGCGGACAGGGACGTAACCCTCCACTTT	CASSPADRDVTLHF
.	.	TRBV5-1	TRBJ1-6	TGCGCCAGCAGCTTAATGAGCTCCTATAATTCACCCCTCCACTTT	CASSLMSSYNSPLHF
.	.	TRBV5-1	TRBJ1-6	TGCGCCAGCAGCTTGGTTTGGGAGTCCAATTCACCCCTCCACTTT	CASSLVWESNSPLHF
.	.	TRBV6-2/TRBV6-3	TRBJ2-3	TGTGCCAGCAGTTACTGGGGGCTCACAGATACGCAGTATTTT	CASSYWGLTDTQYF
TRBD1	few	TRBV19	TRBJ1-5	TGTGCCACCACGACGTCACACAGGGGGAATAGCAATCAGCCCCAGCATTTT	CATTTSHRGNSNQPQHF
.	.	TRBV11-2	TRBJ2-7	TGTGCCAGCAACCCCCAGTCAGGCACCTCCTACGAGCAGTACTTC	CASNPQSGTSYEQYF
.	once	TRBV6-2/TRBV6-3	TRBJ1-5	TGTGCCAGCAGTTACATACCTACGGGTCGGGTCAATCAGCCCCAGCATTTT	CASSYIPTGRVNQPQHF
.	.	TRBV29-1	TRBJ2-2	TGCAGCGTCTCCCCCTCCGTGAGCATCGGGGAGCTGTTTTTT	CSVSPSVSIGELFF
TRBD1	once	TRBV10-1	TRBJ2-7	TGCGCCAGCAGTGAGGGGGGACAGATCTACGAGCAGTACTTC	CASSEGGQIYEQYF
TRBD1	.	TRBV4-1	TRBJ1-1	TGCGCCAGCAGCCAAGGGACAGGGGGAAGGTGGACTGAAGCTTTCTTT	CASSQGTGGRWTEAFF